These T cell receptor beta chains were read from a single sample in a study of cytomegalovirus exposure and HLA in healthy donors. Sequencing was performed with immunoSEQ multiplex PCR; in TCRdb, only in-frame clones are kept and a portion is missing. The data show 100,000 to 150,000 clones, 75% to 85% seen once. Sequenced sample: PBMCs. Receptor source: a man aged 35 to 55 in good health and CMV-seronegative. Each CDR3 is given with its conserved first and last residue. Each record gives: J gene, V gene, clone size, D gene, CDR3 DNA, CDR3 protein. A D gene is named only where the DNA matches it firmly. The listing skips clone size in some rows; elsewhere it reads once, few, many or a size class.

j_gene: TRBJ2-7
v_gene: TRBV10-3
abundance: .
d_gene: TRBD1
CDR3nt: TGTGCCAAGACAGGGAAGATAGGTCCGTACGAGCAGTACTTC
CDR3aa: CAKTGKIGPYEQYF

j_gene: TRBJ1-1
v_gene: TRBV6-6
abundance: .
d_gene: .
CDR3nt: TGTGCCAGCGAAGGCGACAGGAGAAACACTGAAGCTTTCTTT
CDR3aa: CASEGDRRNTEAFF

j_gene: TRBJ2-1
v_gene: TRBV5-1
abundance: .
d_gene: .
CDR3nt: TGCGCCAGCAGCTTGTTGGTTGGGGCGGGAAATGAGCAGTTCTTC
CDR3aa: CASSLLVGAGNEQFF

j_gene: TRBJ2-3
v_gene: TRBV4-1
abundance: once
d_gene: TRBD2
CDR3nt: TGCGCCAGCAGCCAAGATCCCCCTAGCGGGGGGGCCGGTACGCAGTATTTT
CDR3aa: CASSQDPPSGGAGTQYF

j_gene: TRBJ1-6
v_gene: TRBV28
abundance: .
d_gene: .
CDR3nt: TGTGCCAGCAGCCTTGAGTCCCTTAATTCACCCCTCCACTTT
CDR3aa: CASSLESLNSPLHF

j_gene: TRBJ2-2
v_gene: TRBV7-7
abundance: few
d_gene: .
CDR3nt: TGTGCCAGCAGCTCCGGGGTTAACACCGGGGAGCTGTTTTTT
CDR3aa: CASSSGVNTGELFF

j_gene: TRBJ2-5
v_gene: TRBV4-2
abundance: .
d_gene: TRBD2
CDR3nt: TGTGCCAGCAGCTTAGCGGGAGGGCAAGAGACCCAGTACTTC
CDR3aa: CASSLAGGQETQYF

j_gene: TRBJ2-3
v_gene: TRBV6-5
abundance: .
d_gene: .
CDR3nt: TGTGCCAGCAGTTACAGGGGATTCACAGATACGCAGTATTTT
CDR3aa: CASSYRGFTDTQYF

j_gene: TRBJ2-2
v_gene: TRBV7-2
abundance: once
d_gene: TRBD2
CDR3nt: TGTGCCAGCAGCTTCCCGGGGGGTTCCGGGGAGCTGTTTTTT
CDR3aa: CASSFPGGSGELFF

j_gene: TRBJ2-5
v_gene: TRBV7-2
abundance: once
d_gene: TRBD2
CDR3nt: TGTGCCAGCAGCCGCCTAGGCGGGGGGGCAGAGACCCAGTACTTC
CDR3aa: CASSRLGGGAETQYF

j_gene: TRBJ2-7
v_gene: TRBV5-1
abundance: .
d_gene: TRBD1
CDR3nt: TGCGCCAGCAGCCTACAGGGGGCGCGCTACGAGCAGTACTTC
CDR3aa: CASSLQGARYEQYF

j_gene: TRBJ2-7
v_gene: TRBV29-1
abundance: .
d_gene: .
CDR3nt: TGCAGCGTTGAAGGCAGAGGAGAGCAGTACTTC
CDR3aa: CSVEGRGEQYF

j_gene: TRBJ2-7
v_gene: TRBV6-5
abundance: .
d_gene: .
CDR3nt: TGTGCCAGCGGAGGTGGAAGCTCCTACGAGCAGTACTTC
CDR3aa: CASGGGSSYEQYF

j_gene: TRBJ1-3
v_gene: TRBV11-2
abundance: few
d_gene: .
CDR3nt: TGTGCCAGCAGCTCGGTGGTATCCGGAAACACCATATATTTT
CDR3aa: CASSSVVSGNTIYF

j_gene: TRBJ1-2
v_gene: TRBV10-3
abundance: .
d_gene: .
CDR3nt: TGTGCCATCAGTGTAGGGGGACAAGGCTACACCTTC
CDR3aa: CAISVGGQGYTF

j_gene: TRBJ2-4
v_gene: TRBV9
abundance: .
d_gene: .
CDR3nt: TGTGCCAGCAGCGTAGGTTTGGGGGGAGCCAAAAACATTCAGTACTTC
CDR3aa: CASSVGLGGAKNIQYF

j_gene: TRBJ2-5
v_gene: TRBV5-8
abundance: few
d_gene: .
CDR3nt: TGTGCCAGCAGTTCCGGGTATACGACCCAGTACTTC
CDR3aa: CASSSGYTTQYF

j_gene: TRBJ2-7
v_gene: TRBV11-3
abundance: few
d_gene: .
CDR3nt: TGTGCCAGCAGCTTAGACGGCTACGAGCAGTACTTC
CDR3aa: CASSLDGYEQYF

j_gene: TRBJ1-1
v_gene: TRBV7-3
abundance: .
d_gene: .
CDR3nt: TGTGCCAGCAGCTTAGTTCGTCAGGGGCGAACTGAAGCTTTCTTT
CDR3aa: CASSLVRQGRTEAFF

j_gene: TRBJ1-2
v_gene: TRBV6-5
abundance: .
d_gene: .
CDR3nt: TGTGCCAGCAGTTACTCGGAGGGTAGCTATGGCTACACCTTC
CDR3aa: CASSYSEGSYGYTF

j_gene: TRBJ1-6
v_gene: TRBV11-2
abundance: few
d_gene: .
CDR3nt: TGTGCCAGCAGCTTAGAGGCGACAAATTCACCCCTCCACTTT
CDR3aa: CASSLEATNSPLHF

j_gene: TRBJ1-2
v_gene: TRBV10-3
abundance: .
d_gene: TRBD1
CDR3nt: TGTGCCATCAGTGACGACAGGGACTATGGCTACACCTTC
CDR3aa: CAISDDRDYGYTF

j_gene: TRBJ2-3
v_gene: TRBV10-3
abundance: once
d_gene: .
CDR3nt: TGTGCCAGCGGACTAAGCACAGATACGCAGTATTTT
CDR3aa: CASGLSTDTQYF

j_gene: TRBJ1-1
v_gene: TRBV2
abundance: .
d_gene: .
CDR3nt: TGTGCCAGCTCCTTGTCACAGGCAACTCCAGGGGCTTTCTTT
CDR3aa: CASSLSQATPGAFF

j_gene: TRBJ2-7
v_gene: TRBV7-9
abundance: once
d_gene: .
CDR3nt: TGTGCCAGCAGCCTCGGACAGAATAGAGGGTACGAGCAGTACTTC
CDR3aa: CASSLGQNRGYEQYF

j_gene: TRBJ2-7
v_gene: TRBV4-3
abundance: few
d_gene: .
CDR3nt: TGCGCCAGCAGCCAAGATTCTACAGGCCTACTCTCCTACGAGCAGTACTTC
CDR3aa: CASSQDSTGLLSYEQYF

j_gene: TRBJ1-2
v_gene: TRBV27
abundance: few
d_gene: .
CDR3nt: TGTGCCAGCAGTTTATCCTACAGGGAATATGGCTACACCTTC
CDR3aa: CASSLSYREYGYTF

j_gene: TRBJ1-1
v_gene: TRBV6-5
abundance: .
d_gene: .
CDR3nt: TGTGCCAGCAGATCGGCGGGGGGGAACACTGAAGCTTTCTTT
CDR3aa: CASRSAGGNTEAFF

j_gene: TRBJ2-1
v_gene: TRBV5-1
abundance: .
d_gene: TRBD2
CDR3nt: TGCGCCAGCAGCTTGGCCCCTATAGCGGGGGGCGGTAATGAGCAGTTCTTC
CDR3aa: CASSLAPIAGGGNEQFF

j_gene: TRBJ2-7
v_gene: TRBV29-1
abundance: .
d_gene: .
CDR3nt: TGCGGAACCGGGACAAACTACGAGCAGTACTTC
CDR3aa: CGTGTNYEQYF

j_gene: TRBJ2-1
v_gene: TRBV5-4
abundance: .
d_gene: .
CDR3nt: TGTGCCAGCAGCTTGGTCAGGGACTACAATGAGCAGTTCTTC
CDR3aa: CASSLVRDYNEQFF

j_gene: TRBJ1-1
v_gene: TRBV10-3
abundance: .
d_gene: .
CDR3nt: TGTGCCATCAGTGGGACACCTGAACAAGGTGAAGCTTTCTTT
CDR3aa: CAISGTPEQGEAFF

j_gene: TRBJ2-1
v_gene: TRBV15
abundance: few
d_gene: TRBD2
CDR3nt: TGTGCCACCAGTACGGTAGCGGGGGGGCCTGATGAGCAGTTCTTC
CDR3aa: CATSTVAGGPDEQFF

j_gene: TRBJ2-2
v_gene: TRBV7-6
abundance: .
d_gene: TRBD1
CDR3nt: TGTGCCAGCAGACACAAACAGGGGTTTGGTGACACCGGGGAGCTGTTTTTT
CDR3aa: CASRHKQGFGDTGELFF

j_gene: TRBJ1-4
v_gene: TRBV11-2
abundance: few
d_gene: .
CDR3nt: TGTGCCAGCAGCACCCAAAGGGGCCCTAATGAAAAACTGTTTTTT
CDR3aa: CASSTQRGPNEKLFF

j_gene: TRBJ1-1
v_gene: TRBV6-1
abundance: .
d_gene: .
CDR3nt: TGTGCCAGCCTCAACACTGAAGCTTTCTTT
CDR3aa: CASLNTEAFF

j_gene: TRBJ2-2
v_gene: TRBV5-4
abundance: once
d_gene: TRBD1
CDR3nt: TGTGCCAGCAGGTACAGGGGGATTCCGGCGAACACCGGGGAGCTGTTTTTT
CDR3aa: CASRYRGIPANTGELFF

j_gene: TRBJ2-5
v_gene: TRBV10-3
abundance: .
d_gene: .
CDR3nt: TGTGCCATCAGTGATTGGGCACAGGGAGAAGAGACCCAGTACTTC
CDR3aa: CAISDWAQGEETQYF

j_gene: TRBJ1-5
v_gene: TRBV6-6
abundance: .
d_gene: TRBD1
CDR3nt: TGTGCCAGCAGTTACCTATCACAGGGGAGTGGACAGCCCCAGCATTTT
CDR3aa: CASSYLSQGSGQPQHF

j_gene: TRBJ2-2
v_gene: TRBV5-1
abundance: .
d_gene: .
CDR3nt: TGCGCCAGCAGCTTGGCGGGGAACACCGGGGAGCTGTTTTTT
CDR3aa: CASSLAGNTGELFF

j_gene: TRBJ2-1
v_gene: TRBV4-3
abundance: .
d_gene: .
CDR3nt: TGCGCCAGCAGCCATGACTGGGAAGAAGGAGGTTACAATGAGCAGTTCTTC
CDR3aa: CASSHDWEEGGYNEQFF

j_gene: TRBJ1-1
v_gene: TRBV15
abundance: .
d_gene: .
CDR3nt: TGCGCCACCAGCAGAGTTGCGTTGAGTCGCAGAGGGTCTGAAGCTTTCTTT
CDR3aa: CATSRVALSRRGSEAFF

j_gene: TRBJ2-3
v_gene: TRBV7-7
abundance: .
d_gene: .
CDR3nt: TGTGCCAGCAGCCGTTCGCGGGGGCCAGAATACGCCCGGCTCACAGATACGCAGTATTTT
CDR3aa: CASSRSRGPEYARLTDTQYF

j_gene: TRBJ1-6
v_gene: TRBV2
abundance: once
d_gene: .
CDR3nt: TGTGCCAGCAGCTCTATGGCCACGGGGAATTCACCCCTCCACTTT
CDR3aa: CASSSMATGNSPLHF

j_gene: TRBJ2-7
v_gene: TRBV19
abundance: .
d_gene: TRBD1
CDR3nt: TGTGCCAGTAGCCCGACAGGGGCATCCTACGAGCAGTACTTC
CDR3aa: CASSPTGASYEQYF

j_gene: TRBJ1-5
v_gene: TRBV6-1
abundance: .
d_gene: .
CDR3nt: TGTGCCAGCAGTGGACAGCCTAGCAATCAGCCCCAGCATTTT
CDR3aa: CASSGQPSNQPQHF

j_gene: TRBJ1-2
v_gene: TRBV20-1
abundance: .
d_gene: TRBD1
CDR3nt: TGCAGTGCAGGGACAGGGGATGGCTACACCTTC
CDR3aa: CSAGTGDGYTF